The T cell receptor beta chain described here comes from a study of blood T cell repertoires in COVID-19. At the level of the study: The samples span acute and convalescent COVID-19 from the United States, Italy and Spain. Sources were T cells, B-cell-depleted T cells, or PBMCs; the material itself was cDNA or gDNA.

As processed by the authors: Scientists estimated how many nucleated cells there were by amplifying reference gene primers. Repertoires were generated with immunoSEQ multiplex PCR, while TCRdb's copy carries only in-frame clones and drops some. The V and J calls and the clone size are those of that table, but D and trimming were determined from the DNA. The sample carries around 30,000 clones, about 90% recorded once. Germline values: CDR1 MNHNY, CDR2 SVGAGI (reference sequence). The CDR3 contains 14 residues. V shed 2 bases and J shed 1 base, with 8 bases lying between them. Sequenced input: peripheral blood. J is TRBJ1-1 and V is TRBV6-6; D not certain. The sequence derives from a human donor in a cohort sampled during active COVID-19. CDR3 loop: CASSYPEPNTEAFF. CDR3 sequence (DNA): TGTGCCAGCAGTTACCCCGAGCCGAACACTGAAGCTTTCTTT.